This entry features one T cell receptor (beta chain) sequence. Per the study methods: Estimation of nucleated cell counts was performed using reference gene primer amplification. TCRdb's table, derived via immunoSEQ multiplex PCR, lists solely in-frame clones and lacks some. The DNA gave D and trimming, while V, J and clone size come from that table. The table includes fewer than 80,000 clones, around 74% detected once. This record comes from a study of blood T cell repertoires in COVID-19. Across the whole study: Material from acute and convalescent COVID-19 was sourced from the United States, Italy and Spain. T cells, B-cell-depleted T cells, or PBMCs provided the cDNA or gDNA that served as material.

CDR1 is MNHEY and CDR2 is SMNVEV in the germline V gene (reference sequence). V shed 2 bases and J 5 bases; nucleotides not matched to a gene: 24. The length of the CDR3 is 21 residues. V is TRBV27 and J is TRBJ2-5, with TRBD2 identical over 9 bases. Sample: peripheral blood. The origin of this receptor is a woman of 80 years or more with active or convalescent COVID-19. Here the CDR3 DNA reads TGTGCCAGCAGTTTAGGGTGGGGTAGCGGGAGCAGGAGGTCTGGTGGGGAGACCCAGTACTTC. Its protein is CASSLGWGSGSRRSGGETQYF.